This T cell receptor beta chain is drawn from a study of blood T cell repertoires in COVID-19. Points on this clone: The sample holds other DNA sequences that translate to the same CDR3.

The trim removed 4 bases at V and 3 bases at J, leaving 4 bases unmatched. Germline V gene lookup returns CDR1 SGHRS and CDR2 YFSETQ. CDR3 length equals 14 residues. In assigning cohorts, the study relied on participant-reported clinical history. Measured with immunoSEQ multiplex PCR; TCRdb has only the in-frame clones, and not every one. Of 320,000 or so clones in the sample, about 89% were seen once. This clonotype originated in a man in his fifties or sixties who had recovered from COVID-19. Material: PBMCs or T cells enriched from blood (not recorded which). This chain links TRBV5-1 with TRBJ2-3; 8 bases line up with TRBD1. CDR3 nucleotides: TGCGCCAGCAGCCCCGGACAGGGAACAGATACGCAGTATTTT. Translated, it gives CASSPGQGTDTQYF.